A single sample gave rise to the 8 T cell receptor beta chains below, sequenced in a study of blood T cell repertoires in COVID-19. Sequenced by immunoSEQ multiplex PCR; TCRdb stores in-frame clones only, minus some. The table shows some 300,000 clones, with about 87% occurring only once. The sample comprised peripheral blood. All receptors derive from a man in his 70s with acute or convalescent COVID-19.

The V call is TRBV5-1, the J call TRBJ2-3; 11 nucleotides match TRBD2. V lost 4 bases and J lost 4; bases outside the gene matches: 8. The CDR3 has 16 residues. CDR1 is SGHRS, CDR2 YFSETQ, per germline. CDR3 residues: CASSLLTSGVSDTQYF. The DNA for the CDR3 is TGCGCCAGCAGCCTTTTGACTAGCGGGGTTTCAGATACGCAGTATTTT.

The rearrangement uses TRBV5-6 and TRBJ1-2, with a possible D match to TRBD1 (6 bases). The V end lost 4 bases, the J end lost 4 bases, and 11 bases lay between the germline ends. The germline gives CDR1 SGHDT, CDR2 YYEEEE. The CDR3 loop spans 13 amino acids. The CDR3 protein is CASSGLDSYGYTF. CDR3 DNA: TGTGCCAGCAGCGGCCTGGACAGCTATGGCTACACCTTC.

The table lists this clone with a count of one. The chain combines TRBV7-2 with TRBJ2-1, with a tentative D call TRBD2 (6 bases). This CDR3 region has 16 residues. V dropped 5 bases and J dropped 0 bases, with 14 bases sitting between them. Germline V gives CDR1 SGHTA, CDR2 FQGNSA. The CDR3 nucleotides read TGTGCCAGCAGCCCCCAGGGCGGGACCTCCTACAATGAGCAGTTCTTC. Residues: CASSPQGGTSYNEQFF.

V is TRBV30 and J is TRBJ2-2, with a tentative D call TRBD1 (6 bases). Germline V gene lookup returns CDR1 GTSNPN and CDR2 SVGIG (reference sequence). The CDR3 runs to 13 residues. Trimming pared 8 bases from V and 0 bases from J, leaving 10 bases between. CDR3 sequence: CAMGHSNTGELFF. The CDR3 DNA reads TGTGCCATGGGACACTCGAACACCGGGGAGCTGTTTTTT.

This chain joins TRBV4-2 and TRBJ2-1; 7 bases align to TRBD2. CDR3 length: 15 residues. Trimming removed 0 bases from V and 6 bases from J; junction bases left unmatched: 5. Germline CDR1 LGHNA, CDR2 YNFKEQ. The CDR3 reads CASSQEVLAANEQFF. The CDR3 nucleotides are TGTGCCAGCAGCCAAGAGGTCCTAGCGGCCAATGAGCAGTTCTTC.

The chain joins TRBV4-2 to TRBJ2-5; D possibly corresponds to TRBD1 (6 bases). V was pared by 0 bases and J by 4 bases, with 12 bases between. The germline V gene has CDR1 LGHNA and CDR2 YNFKEQ. The length of the CDR3 is 15 residues. The CDR3 nucleotides are TGTGCCAGCAGCCAAGACTCGCAGGGGTCAGAGACCCAGTACTTC. It is translated as CASSQDSQGSETQYF.

This chain connects TRBV5-3 to TRBJ2-2; 8 bases align to TRBD1. TRBV5-3 is an open reading frame whose function is uncertain. V lost 1 base, J lost 0 bases, and 5 bases stayed unmatched. The CDR3 has 17 amino acids. The CDR3 coding sequence is TGTGCCAGAAGCTTGACAGGGGGTATATCGAACACCGGGGAGCTGTTTTTT. It is translated as CARSLTGGISNTGELFF.

The V gene is TRBV5-1, the J gene TRBJ1-6; the match to TRBD1 covers 7 bases. The CDR3 has 18 residues. Unmatched junction bases numbered 10, after V lost 4 bases and J lost 0 bases. Germline lookup yields CDR1 SGHRS and CDR2 YFSETQ. The CDR3 loop is CASSESPGQSSYNSPLHF. The CDR3, as DNA: TGCGCCAGCAGCGAGAGCCCGGGACAGAGCTCCTATAATTCACCCCTCCACTTT.